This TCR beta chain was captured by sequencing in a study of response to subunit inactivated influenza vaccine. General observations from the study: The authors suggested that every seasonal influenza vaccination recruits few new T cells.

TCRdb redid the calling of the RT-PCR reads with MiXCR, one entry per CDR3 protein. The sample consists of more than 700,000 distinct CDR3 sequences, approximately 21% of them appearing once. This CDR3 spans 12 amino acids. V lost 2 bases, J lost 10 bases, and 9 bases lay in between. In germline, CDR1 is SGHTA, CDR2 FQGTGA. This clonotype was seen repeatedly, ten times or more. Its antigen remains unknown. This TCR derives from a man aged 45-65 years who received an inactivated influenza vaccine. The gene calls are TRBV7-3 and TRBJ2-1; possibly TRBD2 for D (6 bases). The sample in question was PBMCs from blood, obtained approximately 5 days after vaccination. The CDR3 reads CASSLVEGEQFF. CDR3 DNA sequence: TGTGCCAGCAGCTTAGTGGAGGGAGAGCAGTTCTTC.